This T cell receptor (beta chain) was documented in a study of blood T cells in healthy people across ages. Study as a whole: Per two T cells, about one barcoded beta molecule was captured through template switching.

Remarks on this clonotype: Its antigen remains unidentified.

Per germline, CDR1 WSHSY and CDR2 SAAADI. This CDR3 has 17 residues. V was cut by 0 bases and J by 1 base, with 13 bases left in between. Study-wide results and limits: Unsorted PBMC input precluded a conclusive naive versus antigen-experienced comparison.

Peripheral blood samples of 9.5 to 10 milliliters were drawn from each donor. Alongside a J-beta primer mix, a sample-barcoded 5' primer served in a second PCR lasting about 6 to 11 cycles. TCRdb called the 5' RACE reads again in MiXCR, with one record for every CDR3 protein. The profile shows 650,000 to 950,000 distinct CDR3 sequences, approximately 48% of them singletons. The V call is TRBV10-2, the J call TRBJ1-5; perhaps TRBD1 as D (6 bases). Source material: blood. The clonotype was recovered from a man in his 60s in good health. The CDR3 sequence is CASSESRKGVSNQPQHF. The CDR3 DNA reads TGCGCCAGCAGTGAGTCAAGGAAGGGGGTAAGCAATCAGCCCCAGCATTTT.